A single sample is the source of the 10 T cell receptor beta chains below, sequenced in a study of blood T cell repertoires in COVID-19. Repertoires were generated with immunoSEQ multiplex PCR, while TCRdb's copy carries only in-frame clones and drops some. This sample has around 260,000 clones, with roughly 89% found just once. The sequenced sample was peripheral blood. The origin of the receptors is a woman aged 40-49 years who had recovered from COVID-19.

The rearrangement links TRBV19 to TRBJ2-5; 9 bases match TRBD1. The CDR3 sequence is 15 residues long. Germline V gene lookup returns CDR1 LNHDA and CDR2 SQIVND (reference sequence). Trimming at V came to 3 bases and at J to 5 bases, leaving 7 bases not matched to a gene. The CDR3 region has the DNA TGTGCCAGTAGTATGGCGGACAGGGGTCGGGAGACCCAGTACTTC. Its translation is CASSMADRGRETQYF.

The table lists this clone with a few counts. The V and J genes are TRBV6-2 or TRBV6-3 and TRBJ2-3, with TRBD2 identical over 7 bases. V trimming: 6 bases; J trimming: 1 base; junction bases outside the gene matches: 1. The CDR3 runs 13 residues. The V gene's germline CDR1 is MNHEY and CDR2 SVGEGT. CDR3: CASSTSGTDTQYF. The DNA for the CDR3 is TGTGCCAGCAGCACTAGCGGCACAGATACGCAGTATTTT.

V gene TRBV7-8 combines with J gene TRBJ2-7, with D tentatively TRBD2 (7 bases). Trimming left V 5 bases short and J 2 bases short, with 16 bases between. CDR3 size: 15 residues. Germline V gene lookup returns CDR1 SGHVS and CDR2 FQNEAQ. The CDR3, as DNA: TGTGCCAGCAGCCGAGTTGGGGGGGCGGCCTACGAGCAGTACTTC. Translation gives CASSRVGGAAYEQYF.

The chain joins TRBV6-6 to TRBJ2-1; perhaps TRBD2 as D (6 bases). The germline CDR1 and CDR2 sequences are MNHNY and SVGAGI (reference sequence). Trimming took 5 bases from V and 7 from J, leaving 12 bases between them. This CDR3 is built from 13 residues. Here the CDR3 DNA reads TGTGCCAGCAGTAGCGGGTCCGCAAATGAGCAGTTCTTC. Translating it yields CASSSGSANEQFF.

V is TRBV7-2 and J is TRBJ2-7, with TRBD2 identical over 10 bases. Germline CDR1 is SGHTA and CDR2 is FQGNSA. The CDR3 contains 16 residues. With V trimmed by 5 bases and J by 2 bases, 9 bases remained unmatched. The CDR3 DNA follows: TGTGCCAGCAGCAAAAATAGTCTAGCGGGAGCCTACGAGCAGTACTTC. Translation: CASSKNSLAGAYEQYF.

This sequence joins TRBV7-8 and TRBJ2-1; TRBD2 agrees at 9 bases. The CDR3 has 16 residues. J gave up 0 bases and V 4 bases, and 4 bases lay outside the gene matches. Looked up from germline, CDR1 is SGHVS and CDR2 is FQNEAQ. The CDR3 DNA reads TGTGCCAGCAGCTCGAAGCGGGGGGTCTCCTACAATGAGCAGTTCTTC. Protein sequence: CASSSKRGVSYNEQFF.

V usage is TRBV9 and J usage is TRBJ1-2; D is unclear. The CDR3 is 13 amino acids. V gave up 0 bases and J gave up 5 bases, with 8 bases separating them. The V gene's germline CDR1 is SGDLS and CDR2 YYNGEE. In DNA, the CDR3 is TGTGCCAGCAGCGTAGGGTCAGAATATGGCTACACCTTC. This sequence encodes CASSVGSEYGYTF.

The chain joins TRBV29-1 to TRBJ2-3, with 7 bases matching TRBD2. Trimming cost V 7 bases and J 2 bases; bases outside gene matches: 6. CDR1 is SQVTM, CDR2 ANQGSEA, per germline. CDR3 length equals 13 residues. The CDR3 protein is CSGRGTITDTQYF. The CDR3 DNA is TGCAGCGGGCGTGGGACTATCACAGATACGCAGTATTTT.

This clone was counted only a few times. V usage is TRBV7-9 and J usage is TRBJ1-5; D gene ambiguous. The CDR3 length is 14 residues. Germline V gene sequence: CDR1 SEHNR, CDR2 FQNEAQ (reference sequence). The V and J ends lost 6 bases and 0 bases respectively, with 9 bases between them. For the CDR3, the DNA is TGTGCCAGCAGTCAGGTCGATAGCAATCAGCCCCAGCATTTT. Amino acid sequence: CASSQVDSNQPQHF.

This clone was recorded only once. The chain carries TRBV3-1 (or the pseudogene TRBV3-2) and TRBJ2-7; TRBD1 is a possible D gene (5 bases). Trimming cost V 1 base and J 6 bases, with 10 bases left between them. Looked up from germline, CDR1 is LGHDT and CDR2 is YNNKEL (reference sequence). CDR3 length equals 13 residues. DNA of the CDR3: TGTGCCAGCAGCCAAGTAGGGGCTAGCGAGCAGTACTTC. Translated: CASSQVGASEQYF.